These T cell receptor beta chains were read from a single sample in a study of T cell responses to AZD1222 COVID-19 vaccine. Clones were sequenced by immunoSEQ multiplex PCR, and TCRdb holds only the in-frame ones, with some missing. The sample lists 200,000 to 250,000 clones; around 94% were seen once. This sample comprised peripheral blood, obtained 28 days after the second dose of the MenACWY control vaccine. These TCRs come from an adult who received the MenACWY meningococcal vaccine as a control. The CDR3 runs from the conserved cysteine through the conserved F or W. Fields, in order: CDR3 length, D gene, J gene, clone size, V gene, CDR3 protein, CDR3 DNA. A D gene is named only where the DNA matches it firmly. Clone size, where shown, is once, few, many, or a class for clones that have expanded.

length: 11
D: -
J: TRBJ1-1
size: once
V: TRBV27
CDR3: CASHLGTEAFF
DNA: TGTGCCAGTCACCTGGGGACTGAAGCTTTCTTT

length: 13
D: -
J: TRBJ2-1
size: -
V: TRBV9
CDR3: CASSPKWENEQFF
DNA: TGTGCCAGCAGCCCGAAGTGGGAAAATGAGCAGTTCTTC

length: 17
D: TRBD1
J: TRBJ1-4
size: -
V: TRBV4-1
CDR3: CASSQRLGTGQYEKLFF
DNA: TGCGCCAGCAGCCAGCGTCTCGGGACAGGCCAATATGAAAAACTGTTTTTT

length: 17
D: -
J: TRBJ1-3
size: -
V: TRBV6-6
CDR3: CASSPGPLRESGNTIYF
DNA: TGTGCCAGCAGTCCCGGACCGCTCCGGGAATCTGGAAACACCATATATTTT

length: 16
D: TRBD1
J: TRBJ1-5
size: once
V: TRBV9
CDR3: CASSVGQGGSNQPQHF
DNA: TGTGCCAGCAGCGTAGGACAGGGTGGGAGCAATCAGCCCCAGCATTTT

length: 14
D: -
J: TRBJ1-6
size: -
V: TRBV5-1
CDR3: CASSLNGGNSPLHF
DNA: TGCGCCAGCAGCTTGAATGGTGGGAATTCACCCCTCCACTTT

length: 15
D: TRBD1
J: TRBJ2-3
size: -
V: TRBV19
CDR3: CASVPGQGPTDTQYF
DNA: TGTGCCAGCGTACCGGGACAGGGTCCAACAGATACGCAGTATTTT

length: 15
D: -
J: TRBJ2-1
size: -
V: TRBV3-1/TRBV3-2
CDR3: CASSHILGIGNEQFF
DNA: TGTGCCAGCAGCCATATTCTAGGGATCGGCAATGAGCAGTTCTTC

length: 16
D: -
J: TRBJ2-4
size: -
V: TRBV11-2
CDR3: CASSSRAELAKNIQYF
DNA: TGTGCCAGCAGCTCCCGGGCAGAACTAGCCAAAAACATTCAGTACTTC

length: 16
D: -
J: TRBJ1-1
size: once
V: TRBV4-1
CDR3: CASSQEEVSLNTEAFF
DNA: TGCGCCAGCAGCCAAGAGGAGGTGTCCCTGAACACTGAAGCTTTCTTT

length: 12
D: -
J: TRBJ2-7
size: once
V: TRBV6-6
CDR3: CASSYGSDEQYF
DNA: TGTGCCAGCAGTTACGGGTCCGACGAGCAGTACTTC